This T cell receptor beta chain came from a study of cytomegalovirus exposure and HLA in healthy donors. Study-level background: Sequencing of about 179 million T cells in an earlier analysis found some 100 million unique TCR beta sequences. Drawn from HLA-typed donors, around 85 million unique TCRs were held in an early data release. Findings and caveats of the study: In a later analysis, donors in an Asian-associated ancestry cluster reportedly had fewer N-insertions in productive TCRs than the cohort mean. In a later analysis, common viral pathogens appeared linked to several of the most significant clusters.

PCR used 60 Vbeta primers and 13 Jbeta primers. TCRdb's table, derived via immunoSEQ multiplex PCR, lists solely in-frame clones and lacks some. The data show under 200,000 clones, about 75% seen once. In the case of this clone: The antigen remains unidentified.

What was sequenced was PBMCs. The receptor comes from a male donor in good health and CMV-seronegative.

CDR3: CASTRGIGPLHF. As DNA, the CDR3 is TGTGCCAGCACTCGGGGGATTGGACCCCTCCACTTT. V and J are TRBV6-1 and TRBJ1-6, with D possibly being TRBD1 (5 bases). The V end was cut by 7 bases, the J end by 12 bases, with 13 bases between. The CDR3 spans 12 residues. Germline CDR1 MNHNS, CDR2 SASEGT.